Listed below are T cell receptor beta chains from one sample, sequenced in a study of T cells in Graves' hyperthyroidism and ophthalmopathy. TCRdb used MiXCR to reprocess the multiplex PCR reads, holding one entry per CDR3 protein. The sample has fewer than 850,000 distinct CDR3 sequences, roughly 17% seen once; the top ten hold 15% to 19%. What was sequenced was blood. The receptors stem from a man aged 45-65 years with Graves' hyperthyroidism. Both conserved end residues are part of each CDR3. Each record gives: V gene, clone size, D gene, J gene, CDR3 protein, CDR3 DNA. The D gene is left open where the match is weak. For some rows the clone size is stated as once, few or many, or as a class when expanded; others skip it.

V gene: TRBV9; clone size: NA; D gene: TRBD2; J gene: TRBJ2-5; CDR3 protein: CASSETSGTSVGETQYF; CDR3 DNA: TGTGCCAGCAGCGAGACCTCCGGGACTAGCGTGGGAGAGACCCAGTACTTC
V gene: TRBV28; clone size: many; D gene: TRBD1; J gene: TRBJ1-1; CDR3 protein: CASSPDRAMNTEAFF; CDR3 DNA: TGTGCCAGCAGTCCAGACAGGGCGATGAACACTGAAGCTTTCTTT
V gene: TRBV12-5; clone size: few; D gene: NA; J gene: TRBJ1-1; CDR3 protein: CASGLVMGGPGGTEAFF; CDR3 DNA: TGTGCTAGTGGTTTGGTAATGGGGGGGCCGGGAGGCACTGAAGCTTTCTTT
V gene: TRBV7-2; clone size: NA; D gene: TRBD2; J gene: TRBJ2-7; CDR3 protein: CASSLDLAGGGREQYF; CDR3 DNA: TGTGCCAGCAGCTTAGATCTAGCGGGAGGAGGGCGGGAGCAGTACTTC
V gene: TRBV28; clone size: NA; D gene: NA; J gene: TRBJ1-5; CDR3 protein: CASSQGTTQPQHF; CDR3 DNA: TGTGCCAGCAGTCAGGGGACTACTCAGCCCCAGCATTTT
V gene: TRBV2; clone size: many; D gene: TRBD2; J gene: TRBJ2-2; CDR3 protein: CASSEDFSGIGGELFF; CDR3 DNA: TGTGCCAGCAGTGAAGACTTTAGCGGGATAGGCGGGGAGCTGTTTTTT
V gene: TRBV5-6; clone size: few; D gene: NA; J gene: TRBJ1-5; CDR3 protein: CASSLTTGPLATQPQHF; CDR3 DNA: TGTGCCAGCAGCTTGACTACAGGTCCCTTAGCAACTCAGCCCCAGCATTTT
V gene: TRBV28; clone size: NA; D gene: NA; J gene: TRBJ2-7; CDR3 protein: CASSFSNREEQYF; CDR3 DNA: TGTGCCAGCAGTTTCTCCAATAGGGAGGAGCAGTACTTC
V gene: TRBV7-8; clone size: many; D gene: TRBD1; J gene: TRBJ1-2; CDR3 protein: CASSLVQGDGYTF; CDR3 DNA: TGTGCCAGCAGCTTAGTACAGGGGGACGGCTACACCTTC
V gene: TRBV5-6; clone size: few; D gene: TRBD2; J gene: TRBJ2-1; CDR3 protein: CASSTRGRAWYEQFF; CDR3 DNA: TGTGCCAGCAGCACACGCGGGAGGGCCTGGTATGAGCAGTTCTTC
V gene: TRBV19; clone size: few; D gene: NA; J gene: TRBJ2-1; CDR3 protein: CASSIALRDTVWNEQFF; CDR3 DNA: TGTGCCAGTAGTATAGCCCTCCGGGACACGGTTTGGAATGAGCAGTTCTTC
V gene: TRBV7-3; clone size: few; D gene: NA; J gene: TRBJ2-1; CDR3 protein: CASSSADTSSYNEQFF; CDR3 DNA: TGTGCCAGCAGCTCCGCTGACACGAGCTCCTACAATGAGCAGTTCTTC
V gene: TRBV10-2; clone size: many; D gene: TRBD1; J gene: TRBJ2-1; CDR3 protein: CASSESLQGIRHNEQFF; CDR3 DNA: TGCGCCAGCAGTGAGTCCTTACAGGGGATAAGGCACAATGAGCAGTTCTTC
V gene: TRBV28; clone size: many; D gene: TRBD1; J gene: TRBJ2-5; CDR3 protein: CASSYQDREETQYF; CDR3 DNA: TGTGCCAGCAGCTATCAGGACAGGGAAGAGACCCAGTACTTC
V gene: TRBV28; clone size: many; D gene: NA; J gene: TRBJ2-1; CDR3 protein: CASHRLDNEQFF; CDR3 DNA: TGTGCCAGCCACCGTTTGGACAATGAGCAGTTCTTC
V gene: TRBV14; clone size: NA; D gene: NA; J gene: TRBJ2-5; CDR3 protein: CASSQVGDYQETQYF; CDR3 DNA: TGTGCCAGCAGCCAAGTAGGAGACTACCAAGAGACCCAGTACTTC
V gene: TRBV7-9; clone size: NA; D gene: NA; J gene: TRBJ2-1; CDR3 protein: CASSSRDRRYGYNEQFF; CDR3 DNA: TGTGCCAGCAGCTCCCGGGACCGGAGGTACGGTTACAATGAGCAGTTCTTC
V gene: TRBV3-1; clone size: many; D gene: TRBD2; J gene: TRBJ2-3; CDR3 protein: CASSQEKVAGITDTQYF; CDR3 DNA: TGTGCCAGCAGCCAAGAAAAGGTAGCGGGGATCACAGATACGCAGTATTTT
V gene: TRBV24-1; clone size: many; D gene: TRBD1; J gene: TRBJ2-7; CDR3 protein: CATSDRTGDYEQYF; CDR3 DNA: TGTGCCACCAGTGATCGGACAGGGGATTACGAGCAGTACTTC
V gene: TRBV7-9; clone size: few; D gene: TRBD2; J gene: TRBJ2-1; CDR3 protein: CASSRQIAGGLLYNEQFF; CDR3 DNA: TGTGCCAGCAGCCGACAGATAGCGGGAGGGCTCTTGTACAATGAGCAGTTCTTC
V gene: TRBV27; clone size: NA; D gene: NA; J gene: TRBJ1-2; CDR3 protein: CASATLGGRSYTF; CDR3 DNA: TGTGCCAGCGCAACCTTAGGGGGGCGCAGCTACACCTTC
V gene: TRBV28; clone size: many; D gene: TRBD1; J gene: TRBJ1-5; CDR3 protein: CASSSTGGRNQPQHF; CDR3 DNA: TGTGCCAGCAGTTCGACAGGGGGCAGGAACCAGCCCCAGCATTTT
V gene: TRBV10-3; clone size: many; D gene: TRBD1; J gene: TRBJ1-2; CDR3 protein: CAISDGRTGKLGGMAYTF; CDR3 DNA: TGTGCCATCAGTGACGGTCGGACAGGGAAACTAGGAGGAATGGCTTACACCTTC
V gene: TRBV7-9; clone size: NA; D gene: NA; J gene: TRBJ2-1; CDR3 protein: CASIGDGSYNEQFF; CDR3 DNA: TGTGCCAGCATCGGGGACGGCTCCTACAATGAGCAGTTCTTC
V gene: TRBV18; clone size: NA; D gene: NA; J gene: TRBJ2-5; CDR3 protein: CASSPPGIAETQYF; CDR3 DNA: TGTGCCAGCTCACCACCTGGTATAGCGGAGACCCAGTACTTC
V gene: TRBV7-9; clone size: many; D gene: TRBD1; J gene: TRBJ2-1; CDR3 protein: CASSNRDRGVNEQFF; CDR3 DNA: TGTGCCAGCAGCAACCGGGACAGGGGGGTGAATGAGCAGTTCTTC